In its sample, the clone carrying this T cell receptor beta chain was seen many times. These data come from a study of early T cells in non-severe SARS-CoV-2 infection. Germline CDR1 and CDR2: MNHNY and SVGAGI (reference sequence). V gave up 2 bases and J gave up 2 bases, with 7 bases separating them. This CDR3 contains 14 residues. TCRdb ran MiXCR on the 5' RACE reads and lists one entry per CDR3 protein. The sample contains approximately 30,000 distinct CDR3 sequences, 6.6% of which appear only once. The chain carries TRBV6-6 and TRBJ1-3, with D tentatively TRBD1 (5 bases). The receptor was derived from an adult who was a healthcare worker with PCR-confirmed SARS-CoV-2 infection or an uninfected control (not recorded which). Source material: whole blood. CDR3 protein: CASSYRGTGNTIYF. In DNA form, the CDR3 reads TGTGCCAGCAGTTACAGGGGTACTGGAAACACCATATATTTT.